This T cell receptor (beta chain) was captured in a study of OX40 agonist ivuxolimab in advanced cancers. Overall study: Partial responses occurred in three patients (one hepatocellular carcinoma, two cutaneous melanoma).

The table came from immunoSEQ multiplex PCR; TCRdb's copy has only in-frame clones and leaves some out. Of roughly 36,000 clones listed, roughly 82% are singletons. The CDR3 extends over 18 amino acids. Trimming cost V 7 bases and J 10 bases, with 29 bases left between them. The sequence derives from an adult with an advanced solid tumor such as melanoma, head and neck, liver or kidney cancer. Sequences were derived from CD4+ or CD8+ T cells sorted from blood, sampled in a trial of the OX40 agonist ivuxolimab. The J gene is TRBJ1-6, the V gene TRBV23-1, with D perhaps matching TRBD1 (5 bases). TRBV23-1 is sorted into the ORF group, with uncertain function. The chain's CDR3 is CASIFQSAGTDMGSPLHF. CDR3 nucleotide sequence: TGCGCCAGCATCTTTCAATCGGCCGGGACCGACATGGGGTCACCCCTCCACTTT.